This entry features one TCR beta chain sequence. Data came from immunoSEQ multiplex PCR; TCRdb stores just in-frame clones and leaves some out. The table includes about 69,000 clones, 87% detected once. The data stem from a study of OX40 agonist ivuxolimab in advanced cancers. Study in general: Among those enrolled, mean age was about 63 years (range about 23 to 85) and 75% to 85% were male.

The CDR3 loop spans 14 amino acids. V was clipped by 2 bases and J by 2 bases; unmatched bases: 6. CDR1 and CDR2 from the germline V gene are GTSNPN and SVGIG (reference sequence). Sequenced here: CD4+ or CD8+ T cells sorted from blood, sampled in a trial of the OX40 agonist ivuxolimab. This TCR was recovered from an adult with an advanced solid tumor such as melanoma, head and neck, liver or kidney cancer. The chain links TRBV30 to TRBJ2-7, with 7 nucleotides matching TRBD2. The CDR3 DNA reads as TGTGCCTGGAGTTGGCGGGGGATAACCTACGAGCAGTACTTC. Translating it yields CAWSWRGITYEQYF.